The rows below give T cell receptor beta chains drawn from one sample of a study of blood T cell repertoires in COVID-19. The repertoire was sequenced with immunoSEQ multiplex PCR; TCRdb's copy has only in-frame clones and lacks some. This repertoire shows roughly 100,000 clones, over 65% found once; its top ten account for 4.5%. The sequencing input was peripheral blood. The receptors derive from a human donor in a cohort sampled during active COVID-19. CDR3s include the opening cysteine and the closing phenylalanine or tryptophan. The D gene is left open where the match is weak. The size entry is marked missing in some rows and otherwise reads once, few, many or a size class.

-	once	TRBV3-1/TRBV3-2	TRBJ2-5	CASSRWQGVGETQYF	TGTGCCAGCAGCCGCTGGCAAGGGGTTGGCGAGACCCAGTACTTC
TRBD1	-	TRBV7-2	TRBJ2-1	CASSTPTGINEQFF	TGTGCCAGCAGCACCCCGACAGGGATCAATGAGCAGTTCTTC
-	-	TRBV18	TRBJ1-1	CASSRQAVNTEAFF	TGTGCCAGCTCACGACAGGCAGTGAACACTGAAGCTTTCTTT
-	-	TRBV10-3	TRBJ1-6	CAISEGGSSYNSPLHF	TGTGCCATCAGTGAAGGGGGAAGCTCCTATAATTCACCCCTCCACTTT
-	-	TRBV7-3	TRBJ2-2	CASSLTGTHTGELFF	TGTGCCAGCAGCTTAACCGGGACTCACACCGGGGAGCTGTTTTTT
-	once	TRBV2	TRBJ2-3	CASSRTGPDTQYF	TGTGCCAGCAGCCGGACTGGGCCAGATACGCAGTATTTT
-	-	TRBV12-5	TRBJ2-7	CASGSDLGYEQYF	TGTGCTAGTGGTTCCGACTTGGGTTACGAGCAGTACTTC
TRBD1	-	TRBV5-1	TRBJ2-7	CASSFTGGNYEQYF	TGCGCCAGCAGCTTTACAGGGGGAAACTACGAGCAGTACTTC
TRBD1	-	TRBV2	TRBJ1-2	CASSEEGANYGYTF	TGTGCCAGCAGTGAAGAGGGGGCGAACTATGGCTACACCTTC
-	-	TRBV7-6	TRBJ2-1	CASSPAGSSYNEQFF	TGTGCCAGCAGCCCCGCGGGGAGCTCCTACAATGAGCAGTTCTTC
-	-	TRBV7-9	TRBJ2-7	CASSLVGTHKQYF	TGTGCCAGCAGCTTAGTTGGCACCCATAAGCAGTACTTC
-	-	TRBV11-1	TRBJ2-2	CASTPSRLANGELFF	TGTGCCAGCACCCCCTCTCGGCTAGCAAATGGGGAGCTGTTTTTT
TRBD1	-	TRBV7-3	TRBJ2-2	CASSKTGVGPGELFF	TGTGCCAGCAGCAAAACAGGGGTCGGGCCCGGGGAGCTGTTTTTT
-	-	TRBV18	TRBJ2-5	CASSPLDSMIQETQYF	TGTGCCAGCTCACCACTGGACAGTATGATCCAAGAGACCCAGTACTTC
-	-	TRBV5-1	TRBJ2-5	CASSRGPQNLQETQYF	TGCGCCAGCAGCCGTGGGCCCCAGAATTTACAAGAGACCCAGTACTTC
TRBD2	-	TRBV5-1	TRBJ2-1	CASSPGTSGGGNEQFF	TGCGCCAGCAGCCCCGGGACTAGCGGGGGAGGCAATGAGCAGTTCTTC